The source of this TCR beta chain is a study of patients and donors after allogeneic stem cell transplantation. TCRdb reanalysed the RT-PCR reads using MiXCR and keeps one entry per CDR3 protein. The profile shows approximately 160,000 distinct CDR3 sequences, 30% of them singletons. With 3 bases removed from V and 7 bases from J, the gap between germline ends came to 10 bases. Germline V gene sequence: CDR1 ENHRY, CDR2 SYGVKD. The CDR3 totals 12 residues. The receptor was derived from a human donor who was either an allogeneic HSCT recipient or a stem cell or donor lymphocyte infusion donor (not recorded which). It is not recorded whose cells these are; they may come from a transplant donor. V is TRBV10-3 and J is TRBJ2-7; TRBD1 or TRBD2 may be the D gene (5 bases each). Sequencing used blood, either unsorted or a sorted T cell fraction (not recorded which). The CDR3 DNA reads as TGTGCCATCAGTGACGGGACCACGGAGCAGTACTTC. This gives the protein CAISDGTTEQYF.